The 26 T cell receptor beta chains reported below all come from one sample, sequenced in a study of blood T cell repertoires in COVID-19. Libraries were prepared by immunoSEQ multiplex PCR; TCRdb keeps only in-frame clonotypes and omits some of them. The sample lists over 60,000 clones, around four fifths occurring once. Sequencing was carried out using peripheral blood. Receptors originate from a human donor in a cohort sampled during active COVID-19.

This clone was counted a few times. The V gene is TRBV7-2, the J gene TRBJ2-2, with TRBD2 as a possible D gene (7 bases). With 2 bases removed from V and 6 bases from J, the gap between germline ends came to 16 bases. The CDR3 consists of 16 residues. CDR1 and CDR2 (germline): SGHTA, FQGNSA. The CDR3 here is CASSLSGGLTSGELFF. The CDR3 DNA reads TGTGCCAGCAGCTTATCGGGGGGCCTAACATCCGGGGAGCTGTTTTTT.

This chain links TRBV19 with TRBJ2-5; the D is unclear. The ends were cut back, 3 bases at V and 5 bases at J, with 4 bases in the middle. The CDR3 extends over 11 amino acids. The germline V gene has CDR1 LNHDA and CDR2 SQIVND (reference sequence). The CDR3 DNA reads TGTGCCAGTAGTATCTTTGAGACCCAGTACTTC. Its translation: CASSIFETQYF.

CDR3 DNA: TGTGCCAGCAGGGGCGGGGGAGGCTCCTACGAGCAGTACTTC. This sequence encodes CASRGGGGSYEQYF. The V call is TRBV6-5, the J call TRBJ2-7, with TRBD2 identical over 7 bases. The CDR3 is made up of 14 amino acids. V shed 6 bases, J shed 0 bases, and the junction held 5 bases outside the gene matches. Per the germline V gene, CDR1 is MNHEY and CDR2 is SVGAGI.

The chain couples TRBV5-1 to TRBJ2-1; 9 bases are a match to TRBD2. The ends lost 2 bases at V and 0 bases at J; junction bases unmatched: 6. Germline V CDR1 and CDR2: SGHRS, YFSETQ. CDR3 length: 17 amino acids. Here the CDR3 DNA reads TGCGCCAGCAGCTTATTTAGCGGGAGCAGCTCCTACAATGAGCAGTTCTTC. Residues: CASSLFSGSSSYNEQFF.

The CDR3 DNA is TGTGCCAGCAGCCCCATGGACAGTTACGAGCAGTACTTC. As protein: CASSPMDSYEQYF. The rearrangement links TRBV28 to TRBJ2-7, with TRBD1 as a possible D gene (6 bases). The CDR3 spans 13 residues. Germline-derived CDR1 and CDR2 are MDHEN and SYDVKM. Trimming stripped 6 bases from V and 4 bases from J, with 13 bases between. Based on the CDR3 plus reference TRBV28 and TRBJ2-7, the full variable domain is DVKVTQSSRYLVKRTGEKVFLECVQDMDHENMFWYRQDPGLGLRLIYFSYDVKMKEKGDIPEGYSVSREKKERFSLILESASTNQTSMYLCASSPMDSYEQYFGPGTRLTVT.

The chain uses TRBV15 and TRBJ1-2; D possibly corresponds to TRBD1 (5 bases). The CDR3 consists of 15 residues. V was shortened by 0 bases and J by 2 bases, with 10 bases between the two germline ends. Germline V lookup: CDR1 LNHNV, CDR2 YYDKDF (reference sequence). The chain's CDR3 is CATSRDLGGNYGYTF. CDR3 nucleotide sequence: TGTGCCACCAGCAGAGATCTGGGGGGGAACTATGGCTACACCTTC.

The V gene is TRBV15, the J gene TRBJ2-5; D is unresolved. V lost 3 bases and J 2 bases, leaving 7 bases between the germline ends. CDR1 and CDR2 from the germline V gene are LNHNV and YYDKDF (reference sequence). CDR3 length: 13 residues. This CDR3 reads CATSRGRQETQYF. The CDR3 coding sequence is TGTGCCACCAGCAGGGGCCGGCAAGAGACCCAGTACTTC.

V gene TRBV30 combines with J gene TRBJ1-3; D is uncertain. Deletions cut 0 bases from V and 2 bases from J, with 11 bases between. The CDR3 runs to 15 residues. Looked up from germline, CDR1 is GTSNPN and CDR2 is SVGIG (reference sequence). This chain's CDR3 is CAWSVPSGTGNTIYF. The CDR3 bases are TGTGCCTGGAGTGTTCCTTCGGGTACTGGAAACACCATATATTTT.

The gene calls are TRBV10-3 and TRBJ2-1, with 10 bases aligning to TRBD1. Germline V gene sequence: CDR1 ENHRY, CDR2 SYGVKD. V dropped 7 bases and J dropped 6; count of bases not matched to a gene: 6. CDR3 length: 14 amino acids. The CDR3: CAIKGQGRVNEQFF. The CDR3 nucleotides are TGTGCCATCAAGGGACAGGGGAGGGTCAATGAGCAGTTCTTC.

The J gene is TRBJ1-2, the V gene TRBV5-1; no clear D gene. CDR3 size: 15 residues. The germline V gene encodes CDR1 SGHRS and CDR2 YFSETQ. Trimming left V 1 base short and J 3 bases short, with 13 bases between. Here the CDR3 DNA reads TGCGCCAGCAGCTTGCTCTACTCTTCGGACTATGGCTACACCTTC. The encoded protein is CASSLLYSSDYGYTF.

This sequence joins TRBV2 and TRBJ1-1; 7 bases fit TRBD1. V lost 6 bases and J lost 5; bases outside the gene matches: 9. Germline loops: CDR1 SNHLY, CDR2 FYNNEI. The CDR3 is made up of 14 amino acids. CDR3 protein: CASRREGAATEAFF. The CDR3, as DNA: TGTGCCAGCAGGAGAGAGGGGGCGGCTACTGAAGCTTTCTTT. Combining the CDR3 with reference TRBV2 and TRBJ1-1 gives the whole variable domain EPEVTQTPSHQVTQMGQEVILRCVPISNHLYFYWYRQILGQKVEFLVSFYNNEISEKSEIFDDQFSVERPDGSNFTLKIRSTKLEDSAMYFCASRREGAATEAFFGQGTRLTVV.

The chain uses TRBV19 and TRBJ2-5; 15 nucleotides line up with TRBD2. This CDR3 comprises 15 residues. The V gene's germline CDR1 is LNHDA and CDR2 SQIVND (reference sequence). V gave up 5 bases and J gave up 5 bases; unmatched junction bases: 3. CDR3 in amino acids: CASSSGLAGGETQYF. In nucleotides, the CDR3 is TGTGCCAGTAGTTCCGGACTAGCGGGAGGGGAGACCCAGTACTTC.

V and J are TRBV2 and TRBJ2-5; TRBD1 aligns across 11 bases. J was trimmed by 12 bases and V by 2 bases; bases with no gene match: 8. The germline V gene has CDR1 SNHLY and CDR2 FYNNEI. There are 14 residues in the CDR3. The CDR3 is CASSERGTGGSEYF. CDR3 in DNA: TGTGCCAGCAGTGAACGTGGGACAGGGGGATCCGAGTACTTC. The variable domain in full, completed from reference TRBV2 and TRBJ2-5, reads EPEVTQTPSHQVTQMGQEVILRCVPISNHLYFYWYRQILGQKVEFLVSFYNNEISEKSEIFDDQFSVERPDGSNFTLKIRSTKLEDSAMYFCASSERGTGGSEYFGPGTRLLVL.

The V and J genes are TRBV6-6 and TRBJ1-2, with TRBD1 matching 8 bases. Germline V gene sequence: CDR1 MNHNY, CDR2 SVGAGI (reference sequence). This CDR3 comprises 13 residues. The ends lost 7 bases at V and 4 bases at J; junction bases unmatched: 5. The CDR3 spells CASTGQGGYGYTF. The CDR3 DNA reads as TGTGCCAGCACCGGACAGGGAGGCTATGGCTACACCTTC.

V gene TRBV24-1 combines with J gene TRBJ1-3; the D gene is possibly TRBD1 (5 bases). V lost 5 bases, J lost 0 bases, and 7 bases lay in between. The CDR3 runs to 14 residues. CDR1 KGHDR and CDR2 SFDVKD come from the germline V gene. The CDR3 DNA reads as TGTGCCACCAGTGGGGGCAACTCTGGAAACACCATATATTTT. Encoded protein: CATSGGNSGNTIYF.

The chain has TRBV7-2 and TRBJ2-4; a weak D match, TRBD1 (6 bases). Germline loops: CDR1 SGHTA, CDR2 FQGNSA. Trimming removed 5 bases at V and 3 bases at J, with 14 bases between. This CDR3 is 15 amino acids long. The CDR3 loop reads CASSLGTHDKNIQYF. DNA for the CDR3: TGTGCCAGCAGCCTCGGGACACATGACAAAAACATTCAGTACTTC.

This clone has only a few counts. This CDR3 is also generated by other DNA sequences in the sample. This rearrangement joins TRBV5-1 to TRBJ2-2, with TRBD1 matching 7 bases. From germline, CDR1 is SGHRS and CDR2 YFSETQ. V trimming: 2 bases; J trimming: 2 bases; junction bases outside the gene matches: 3. This CDR3 is built from 15 residues. The DNA of the CDR3 is TGCGCCAGCAGCTTACGGGACAGCAACACCGGGGAGCTGTTTTTT. Translation gives CASSLRDSNTGELFF.

The rearrangement uses TRBV27 and TRBJ2-5, with 8 bases matching TRBD2. The CDR3 is made up of 17 amino acids. The V gene end was trimmed by 4 bases and the J gene end by 5 bases; junction bases not matched to a gene: 15. Germline V lookup: CDR1 MNHEY, CDR2 SMNVEV (reference sequence). CDR3 sequence: CASSSEAGASTRETQYF. The CDR3 DNA sequence: TGTGCCAGCAGTTCTGAAGCGGGAGCCTCAACTAGGGAGACCCAGTACTTC.

The chain recombines TRBV2 with TRBJ2-3, with 11 bases fitting TRBD2. The CDR3 consists of 16 residues. Germline V gene data show CDR1 as SNHLY and CDR2 as FYNNEI. The V segment lost 4 bases and the J segment 4 bases; nucleotides outside the gene matches: 7. For the CDR3, the DNA is TGTGCCAGCAGTGGGGCTAGCGGGAGGCTCTCAGATACGCAGTATTTT. This translates into CASSGASGRLSDTQYF.

The chain links TRBV5-6 to TRBJ1-2; D ambiguous. V lost 1 base and J lost 7, with 17 bases in between. The CDR3 is made up of 15 amino acids. The V gene's germline CDR1 is SGHDT and CDR2 YYEEEE. The CDR3 protein is CASSLRGMRTSGYTF. The CDR3 coding sequence is TGTGCCAGCAGCTTGAGAGGGATGCGGACTAGTGGCTACACCTTC.

V usage is TRBV7-8 and J usage is TRBJ1-5, with unresolved D. Trimming took off 4 bases at V and 3 bases at J, with 16 bases between the two ends. The CDR3 sequence is 16 residues long. The germline gives CDR1 SGHVS, CDR2 FQNEAQ. As DNA, the CDR3 is TGTGCCAGCAGCTCATCCCTCAAGAGGAACAATCAGCCCCAGCATTTT. Translation gives CASSSSLKRNNQPQHF.

V gene TRBV7-8 combines with J gene TRBJ2-2; tentative D call: TRBD1 (5 bases). Between the trimmed V and J ends, which lost 5 bases and 1 base, there was a span of 17 bases. The CDR3 length is 17 residues. The germline V gene has CDR1 SGHVS and CDR2 FQNEAQ. This chain's CDR3 is CASSAQGLWGNTGELFF. DNA for the CDR3: TGTGCCAGCAGCGCTCAGGGCCTATGGGGGAACACCGGGGAGCTGTTTTTT.

The V call is TRBV25-1, the J call TRBJ1-2; TRBD1 might be the D (5 bases). The ends were cut back, 1 base at V and 2 bases at J, with 11 bases in the middle. CDR1 MGHDK and CDR2 SYGVNS come from the germline V gene. This CDR3 has 15 amino acids. The DNA of the CDR3 is TGTGCCAGCAGTGAATCGGTAGGGGCCAACTATGGCTACACCTTC. Residues: CASSESVGANYGYTF.

This clone occurred once. The chain is built from TRBV19 and TRBJ1-6, with 7 bases identical to TRBD1. The V gene end was trimmed by 2 bases and the J gene end by 10 bases; junction bases not matched to a gene: 11. From germline, CDR1 is LNHDA and CDR2 SQIVND (reference sequence). The CDR3 spans 16 residues. The CDR3 here is CASSILWDSRRSPLHF. The DNA for the CDR3 is TGTGCCAGTAGTATACTTTGGGACAGCAGGCGATCACCCCTCCACTTT.

This clone has a handful of counts. The chain recombines TRBV29-1 with TRBJ2-1; 10 bases match TRBD2. The V segment lost 3 bases and the J segment 2 bases; nucleotides outside the gene matches: 10. The CDR3 length is 17 residues. Germline-derived CDR1 and CDR2 are SQVTM and ANQGSEA. The CDR3 spells CSVDGLAGEKPYNEQFF. The CDR3 nucleotides are TGCAGCGTTGACGGTCTAGCGGGAGAGAAACCCTACAATGAGCAGTTCTTC.

CDR3 in amino acids: CASSPTGTITGELFF. CDR3 DNA sequence: TGTGCCAGCAGCCCCACAGGTACTATCACCGGGGAGCTGTTTTTT. This chain uses TRBV3-1 (or the pseudogene TRBV3-2) with TRBJ2-2; a possible D gene is TRBD1 (5 bases). CDR1 and CDR2 from the germline V gene are LGHDT and YNNKEL (reference sequence). V dropped 4 bases and J dropped 4 bases, with 13 bases sitting between them. The CDR3 runs to 15 residues.